The rows below give T cell receptor beta chains drawn from one sample of a study of T-cell memory formation after mild COVID-19. TCRdb ran MiXCR on the 5' RACE reads and lists one entry per CDR3 protein. The sample holds around 410,000 distinct CDR3 sequences, 23% seen once. Specimen: PBMCs or a T cell subset sorted from them (not recorded which). All receptors come from an adult woman who had mild COVID-19 (a few samples of this study predate the infection). Cell type and time point are not known. Each CDR3 is given without its conserved first and last residue.

TRBV5-1	TRBJ2-7	ASSFRDRSSYEQY
TRBV6-6	TRBJ1-5	ASSYRDLAQPQH
TRBV19	TRBJ1-2	ASRTVDRDGYT
TRBV6-2/TRBV6-3	TRBJ1-6	ASRSLGVRNSPLH
TRBV3-1	TRBJ2-7	ASSQERKSYEQY
TRBV18	TRBJ1-1	ASSVGQRAEAF
TRBV5-1	TRBJ1-4	ASSLQPGANEKLF
TRBV7-9	TRBJ2-3	ASSLSSGSTQY
TRBV5-1	TRBJ1-5	ASSPSHGSNQPQH
TRBV6-5	TRBJ1-5	ATRTASNQPQH
TRBV7-9	TRBJ1-2	ASSALDRVHGYT
TRBV20-1	TRBJ1-2	SARGGGYT
TRBV20-1	TRBJ2-3	SARDPSTRTDTQY
TRBV25-1	TRBJ1-5	ASSESSDGIQPQH
TRBV7-2	TRBJ1-4	ASSFRGRNNEKLF
TRBV20-1	TRBJ2-1	SARDIAREGRGEQF
TRBV7-9	TRBJ1-1	ASSLGGGFEAF
TRBV20-1	TRBJ2-1	SAEPGLPYNEQF
TRBV12-3/TRBV12-4	TRBJ2-2	ASSPSGSGELF
TRBV9	TRBJ2-3	ASSVVGSTDTQY
TRBV12-3/TRBV12-4	TRBJ1-2	ASSRTGRYNYGYT
TRBV7-9	TRBJ2-1	ASSPPAIEQF
TRBV29-1	TRBJ2-7	SVTSPSGYEQY
TRBV5-1	TRBJ2-5	ASSEDPLGETQY
TRBV20-1	TRBJ2-3	SATPRTDTQY
TRBV10-3	TRBJ1-1	AISTLGQGSTEAF
TRBV5-1	TRBJ1-3	ASDKGTEGNTIY
TRBV6-6	TRBJ2-3	ASSYQVNRAGPHTQY
TRBV6-5	TRBJ1-1	ASSYGVGTEAF
TRBV7-6	TRBJ2-7	ASRRDSHSYEQY
TRBV6-1	TRBJ2-1	ASSDRGLRVNEQF
TRBV7-2	TRBJ1-1	ASSPGLGMNTEAF
TRBV7-8	TRBJ2-7	ASSPQGIPYEQY
TRBV5-1	TRBJ2-7	ASSLTGTGFNEQY
TRBV30	TRBJ2-1	AGGQGIEQF
TRBV6-1	TRBJ1-2	ASSEGRNYGYT
TRBV12-3/TRBV12-4	TRBJ1-2	ASSLQGQDGYT